This T cell receptor beta chain is drawn from a study of shared clonotypes between healthy human individuals. Looking at the study overall: Donors, aged 18 to 49, were two women and three men.

For this clone: As yet, its antigen is unknown.

It was 200 ng DNA, approximately 28,000 T cell genomes, that sorted-subset replicate PCRs used. The data were produced by immunoSEQ multiplex PCR, yet TCRdb's version contains in-frame clones alone and is incomplete. The sample records approximately 2.3 million clones, 80% to 95% being singletons. With 5 bases clipped from V and 4 bases from J, the junction kept 6 bases outside the gene matches. In germline, CDR1 is GTSNPN, CDR2 SVGIG (reference sequence). This CDR3 has 13 amino acids. Overall study findings and caveats: What limited the represented genetic and exposure-history diversity was the small number of donors. Compared with memory subsets, naive subsets generally had larger estimated richness.

The sample taken for sequencing was naive CD4+ T cells from PBMCs. Described subset: CD45RA+ positively selected. This TCR came from a man younger than 35 in good health. Some clones in this sample may be carry-over from other donors' samples. The chain joins TRBV30 to TRBJ1-2; TRBD1 matches at 8 bases. CDR3 protein: CAWGTGYLYGYTF. The DNA for the CDR3 is TGTGCCTGGGGGACAGGATACCTCTATGGCTACACCTTC.